A single T cell receptor beta chain is shown here with its context. In the same sample, other DNA sequences code for this CDR3. The repertoire was sequenced with immunoSEQ multiplex PCR; TCRdb's copy has only in-frame clones and lacks some. This sample has over 450,000 clones, with 75% to 80% found just once. Germline CDR1 and CDR2: SQVTM and ANQGSEA. V dropped 1 base and J dropped 2 bases, with 9 bases sitting between them. CDR3 length equals 13 residues. This record belongs to a study of shared T cell receptors in the human thymus. These sequences were also reported in another study, on human thymus T cells.

The sequence was collected from a boy younger than two with a congenital heart defect. This sequence joins TRBV29-1 and TRBJ2-7; D might be TRBD1 (6 bases). Sequencing used thymocytes. CDR3 amino acids: CSVEGDIPYEQYF. The CDR3 DNA is TGCAGCGTTGAAGGGGACATCCCCTACGAGCAGTACTTC.